The 24 T cell receptor beta chains in this list originate from one sample, sequenced in a study of CD8+CD57+ T cells in acquired aplastic anemia. Genomic DNA provided the template from which TCR beta VDJ and CDR3 profiles were obtained. One entry per CDR3 protein, called by TCRdb with MiXCR from the reads. The sample contains 130,000 or so distinct CDR3 sequences, roughly 40% of which appear only once. Source material: sorted CD4+, CD8+, or CD8+CD57+ T cells (not recorded which) from PBMCs. The receptors originated from a human donor in good health, serving as a control.

The genes are TRBV10-1 and TRBJ2-3; TRBD2 matches at 12 bases. The J segment lost 8 bases and the V segment lost 9 bases, leaving 9 bases of the junction unmatched. This CDR3 is built from 14 residues. Per the germline V gene, CDR1 is WNHNN and CDR2 is SYGVQD (reference sequence). This CDR3 is CASQASGRAGTQYF. The CDR3 region has the DNA TGCGCCAGTCAGGCTAGCGGGAGGGCCGGTACGCAGTATTTT.

This clonotype has only one observation. V gene TRBV2 combines with J gene TRBJ1-1, with a tentative D call TRBD1 (5 bases). Germline assignment: CDR1 SNHLY and CDR2 FYNNEI. Trimming shortened V by 10 bases and J by 5 bases, and 20 bases separated the two germline ends. The CDR3 is 14 residues long. The CDR3 sequence: CATNRGGGWTEAFF. The CDR3 bases are TGTGCCACTAACCGTGGGGGTGGATGGACTGAAGCTTTCTTT.

This clonotype was detected many times. J is TRBJ1-6 and V is TRBV19; D may be TRBD1 (6 bases). From germline, CDR1 is LNHDA and CDR2 SQIVND (reference sequence). Deletions cut 4 bases from V and 10 bases from J, with 14 bases between. The CDR3 is made up of 14 amino acids. As DNA, the CDR3 is TGTGCCAGTAGTACTAACAGGGCTAGATCACCCCTCCACTTT. It encodes CASSTNRARSPLHF.

The chain couples TRBV20-1 to TRBJ2-6, with D uncertain. V lost 3 bases and J 1 base, leaving 10 bases between the germline ends. The CDR3 is 15 amino acids. Germline V gene lookup returns CDR1 DFQATT and CDR2 SNEGSKA (reference sequence). The CDR3 region is CSASRSASGANVLTF. Written as DNA, the CDR3 is TGCAGTGCTAGCCGATCCGCTTCTGGGGCCAACGTCCTGACTTTC.

J is TRBJ2-2 and V is TRBV5-8; no reliable D call. Germline V gene data show CDR1 as SGHTS and CDR2 as YDEGEE. The CDR3 runs to 15 residues. Trimming took 0 bases from V and 2 from J, leaving 8 bases between them. The CDR3 region has the DNA TGTGCCAGCAGCTTGGGGCAGTTAAACACCGGGGAGCTGTTTTTT. Its translation is CASSLGQLNTGELFF. Combining the CDR3 with reference TRBV5-8 and TRBJ2-2 gives the whole variable domain EAGVTQSPTHLIKTRGQQATLRCSPISGHTSVYWYQQALGLGLQFLLWYDEGEERNRGNFPPRFSGRQFPNYSSELNVNALELEDSALYLCASSLGQLNTGELFFGEGSRLTVL.

The V and J genes are TRBV24-1 and TRBJ2-5, with D tentatively TRBD2 (5 bases). CDR1 and CDR2 (germline): KGHDR, SFDVKD. Between the trimmed V and J ends, which lost 5 bases and 5 bases, there was a span of 8 bases. The CDR3 is 12 residues long. The CDR3 sequence: CATSGGGETQYF. DNA for the CDR3: TGTGCCACCAGTGGTGGAGGTGAGACCCAGTACTTC.

In its sample, this clonotype was seen many times. The chain joins TRBV4-1 to TRBJ1-2; D gene ambiguous. CDR3 length: 17 amino acids. Germline loops: CDR1 MGHRA, CDR2 YSYEKL. Trimming took off 1 base at V and 2 bases at J, with 17 bases between the two ends. The CDR3 here is CASSQGDSGVRNYGYTF. The CDR3 coding sequence is TGCGCCAGCAGCCAAGGGGATAGCGGGGTTAGGAACTATGGCTACACCTTC.

This clonotype occurred many times. The chain joins TRBV28 to TRBJ1-2, with D uncertain. Trimming shortened V by 2 bases and J by 0 bases, and 13 bases separated the two germline ends. Per germline, CDR1 MDHEN and CDR2 SYDVKM. CDR3 length equals 16 residues. The CDR3 reads CASSLSRWGTNYGYTF. The CDR3 DNA reads TGTGCCAGCAGTTTAAGTCGCTGGGGAACTAACTATGGCTACACCTTC.

This clonotype was counted only a few times. With a much larger clone just one base away, this may be a read error. V is TRBV24-1 and J is TRBJ2-1; D not resolved. The V and J ends lost 4 bases and 9 bases respectively, with 9 bases between them. Germline-derived CDR1 and CDR2 are KGHDR and SFDVKD. This CDR3 is built from 12 residues. The CDR3 sequence: CATSEIYGEQFF. The CDR3 DNA sequence: TGTGCCACCAGTGAGATATACGGTGAGCAGTTCTTC.

This clonotype was recorded many times. The chain couples TRBV7-7 to TRBJ1-1, with 10 bases identical to TRBD1. This CDR3 is built from 17 residues. Germline V gene lookup returns CDR1 SSHAT and CDR2 FNYEAQ (reference sequence). V gave up 4 bases and J gave up 0 bases; unmatched junction bases: 8. Here the CDR3 DNA reads TGTGCCAGCAGCTCGCCGGGACAGGGGCCCATGAACACTGAAGCTTTCTTT. As protein: CASSSPGQGPMNTEAFF.

This clonotype was counted at least ten times. The J gene is TRBJ1-1, the V gene TRBV9, with D maybe TRBD1 (5 bases). Germline assignment: CDR1 SGDLS and CDR2 YYNGEE. The ends were cut back, 0 bases at V and 7 bases at J, with 10 bases in the middle. The length of the CDR3 is 13 residues. The CDR3 DNA sequence: TGTGCCAGCAGCGTAGCTTCGGGGGGTGAAGCTTTCTTT. Its translation is CASSVASGGEAFF.

This clonotype was picked up many times. The gene calls are TRBV15 and TRBJ2-3, with unresolved D. The CDR3 totals 13 residues. CDR1 and CDR2 from the germline V gene are LNHNV and YYDKDF (reference sequence). V was clipped by 0 bases and J by 0 bases, with 1 base between them. CDR3 region: CATSRDSTDTQYF. Here the CDR3 DNA reads TGTGCCACCAGCAGAGATAGCACAGATACGCAGTATTTT.

This clonotype was detected once. Since a much larger clone is just one base distant, this may be a read error. The rearrangement links TRBV3-1 to TRBJ1-5; D is ambiguous. The germline CDR1 and CDR2 sequences are LGHDT and YNNKEL (reference sequence). The CDR3 spans 16 residues. The CDR3: CASGQDRGQPNQPQHF. The CDR3 nucleotides read TGTGCCAGCGGCCAAGATCGGGGTCAGCCTAATCAGCCCCAGCATTTT.

This clonotype was found many times. J is TRBJ1-2 and V is TRBV30; D might be TRBD1 (5 bases). Germline V gene sequence: CDR1 GTSNPN, CDR2 SVGIG (reference sequence). V dropped 0 bases and J dropped 8 bases, with 10 bases sitting between them. This CDR3 spans 12 amino acids. The CDR3 nucleotides are TGTGCCTGGAGTGTAGTGCAGGGAGGCTACACCTTC. As protein: CAWSVVQGGYTF.

Concerning this clonotype itself: One junction end disagrees with the germline gene, perhaps due to a read error. The chain combines TRBV11-2 with TRBJ2-3; TRBD2 might be the D (5 bases). CDR1 SGHAT and CDR2 FQNNGV come from the germline V gene. The CDR3 length is 15 residues. Written as DNA, the CDR3 is TGTGCCAGCAGCTTCTCGGGATACAGCACGGATACGCAGTATTTT. It codes for CASSFSGYSTDTQYF.

This clonotype was counted only a few times. The chain is built from TRBV6-2 or TRBV6-3 and TRBJ2-1; 11 bases match TRBD2. CDR1 and CDR2 (germline): MNHEY, SVGEGT. J was trimmed by 4 bases and V by 0 bases; bases with no gene match: 2. The CDR3 is 16 residues long. CDR3 DNA: TGTGCCAGCAGTTACTCGCTAGCGGGGGGATACAATGAGCAGTTCTTC. Its translation: CASSYSLAGGYNEQFF.

The CDR3 DNA reads as TGTGCCAGCAGACCCGGGCCTCCTTTCTATGGCTACACCTTC. It specifies CASRPGPPFYGYTF. The chain combines TRBV2 with TRBJ1-2, with D hard to call. The CDR3 spans 14 residues. Germline V lookup: CDR1 SNHLY, CDR2 FYNNEI. V shed 6 bases and J shed 4 bases, with 15 bases lying between them.

A single count supports this clonotype. The chain is built from TRBV20-1 and TRBJ1-6, with D tentatively TRBD1 (6 bases). This CDR3 spans 17 amino acids. The germline gives CDR1 DFQATT, CDR2 SNEGSKA (reference sequence). Between the trimmed V and J ends, which lost 3 bases and 0 bases, there was a span of 15 bases. CDR3 loop: CSARDGGAFSYNSPLHF. The CDR3 DNA sequence: TGCAGTGCTAGGGACGGGGGGGCCTTCTCCTATAATTCACCCCTCCACTTT.

This clonotype was detected ten times or more. V usage is TRBV20-1 and J usage is TRBJ1-3; no clear D. Trimming took off 3 bases at V and 3 bases at J, with 3 bases between the two ends. Germline CDR1 reads DFQATT; CDR2 reads SNEGSKA (reference sequence). This CDR3 spans 11 amino acids. In nucleotides, the CDR3 is TGCAGTGCTAGTATTGGAAACACCATATATTTT. Translated, it gives CSASIGNTIYF.

This clonotype was counted at least ten times. The J gene is TRBJ2-7, the V gene TRBV20-1, with D hard to call. This CDR3 spans 11 amino acids. Trimming left V 5 bases short and J 3 bases short, with 8 bases between. CDR1 is DFQATT, CDR2 SNEGSKA, per germline (reference sequence). CDR3 in DNA: TGCAGTGCTCAAGACTTCTACGAGCAGTACTTC. It codes for CSAQDFYEQYF.

The rearrangement links TRBV24-1 to TRBJ2-1; no clear D gene. The CDR3 contains 12 residues. V gave up 4 bases and J gave up 5 bases, with 5 bases separating them. Germline assignment: CDR1 KGHDR and CDR2 SFDVKD. The CDR3 sequence is CATSDPDNEQFF. The CDR3 DNA reads TGTGCCACCAGTGACCCGGACAATGAGCAGTTCTTC.

This clonotype was observed many times. The chain uses TRBV5-8 and TRBJ2-7, with D possibly TRBD1 on 6 matching bases. The V end lost 5 bases, the J end lost 2 bases, and 17 bases lay between the germline ends. The germline CDR1 and CDR2 sequences are SGHTS and YDEGEE. This CDR3 has 15 amino acids. CDR3 coding DNA: TGTGCCAGCAGTTTGTCGAACAGGGCCCCCTACGAGCAGTACTTC. Translating it yields CASSLSNRAPYEQYF.

The chain is built from TRBV2 and TRBJ1-6, with a tentative D call TRBD1 (5 bases). CDR1 is SNHLY and CDR2 is FYNNEI in the germline V gene. This CDR3 is built from 13 residues. Trimming took off 4 bases at V and 7 bases at J, with 8 bases between the two ends. In DNA, the CDR3 is TGTGCCAGCAGTGTTCAGGGAAATTCACCCCTCCACTTT. Protein product: CASSVQGNSPLHF.

This clonotype turned up a few times. V gene TRBV24-1 combines with J gene TRBJ1-4; tentative D call: TRBD1 (6 bases). V lost 4 bases and J 8 bases, leaving 16 bases between the germline ends. This CDR3 is built from 15 residues. From germline, CDR1 is KGHDR and CDR2 SFDVKD. CDR3 coding DNA: TGTGCCACCAGTGAACAGACAGGATCGTACGAAAAACTGTTTTTT. Its protein product is CATSEQTGSYEKLFF.